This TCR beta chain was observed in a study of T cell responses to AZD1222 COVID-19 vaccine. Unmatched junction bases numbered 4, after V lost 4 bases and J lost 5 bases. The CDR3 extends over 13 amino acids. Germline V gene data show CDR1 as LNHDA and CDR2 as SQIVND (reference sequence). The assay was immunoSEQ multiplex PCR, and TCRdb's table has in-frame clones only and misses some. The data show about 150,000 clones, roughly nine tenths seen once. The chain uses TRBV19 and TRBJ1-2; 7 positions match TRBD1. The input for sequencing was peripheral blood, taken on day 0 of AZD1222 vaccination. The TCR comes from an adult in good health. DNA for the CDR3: TGTGCCAGTAGTAAAGACAGGGAGTATGGCTACACCTTC. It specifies CASSKDREYGYTF.